This T cell receptor (beta chain) was observed in a study of beta chain features in type 1 diabetes. One heparinised blood draw averaging about 116 mL was given by each donor. CD4+ naive, central memory, regulatory and stem cell-like memory cells were sorted via CD45RO/CCR7/CD25/CD127/CD95/CD27. Findings and caveats of the study: For patients and controls alike, PCR might favor shorter templates to the same degree. Across all four CD4+ subsets, people with type 1 diabetes showed modestly shorter TCRB CDR3s.

Of the isolated RNA, all was reverse transcribed, and so the sequenced material was expressed TCRB transcripts. This table comes from immunoSEQ multiplex PCR, and its TCRdb copy is limited to in-frame clones, with some not included. Counted here are 300,000 to 400,000 clones, about a tenth occurring once; the ten biggest clones make up about 1%. Notes on this clone: Its antigen is as yet unknown.

Sequenced material: central memory CD4+ T cells from blood. The receptor was isolated from a man under 40 with type 1 diabetes.

In nucleotides, the CDR3 is TGTGCCAGCAGTTCCCCGGGGAAAGGAACAGATACGCAGTATTTT. Translated, it gives CASSSPGKGTDTQYF. The chain recombines TRBV6-6 with TRBJ2-3; the D gene is possibly TRBD2 (5 bases). This CDR3 has 15 residues. The V gene's germline CDR1 is MNHNY and CDR2 SVGAGI (reference sequence). Trimming shortened V by 4 bases and J by 3 bases, and 14 bases separated the two germline ends.